The 27 T cell receptor beta chains given below trace back to one sample, sequenced in a study of T cells in Graves' hyperthyroidism and ophthalmopathy. Authors of the study amplified TCR beta CDR3 regions from RNA transcripts. A set of HTBI primers served as the primers for a first-round RT-PCR of the TCR CDR3. Using its own MiXCR run on the multiplex PCR reads, TCRdb lists one record per CDR3 protein. In the table there are about 300,000 distinct CDR3 sequences, roughly 20% of which are singletons. Input material: blood. Receptors were obtained from a man aged 50 or older with Graves' ophthalmopathy.

This clonotype has ten or more counts. This rearrangement joins TRBV7-6 to TRBJ1-1; 10 bases match TRBD1. Germline CDR1 reads SGHVS; CDR2 reads FNYEAQ. V was pared by 6 bases and J by 8 bases, with 9 bases of the junction left unmatched. CDR3 length equals 14 residues. CDR3: CASSRQRDRGEAFF. CDR3 nucleotides: TGTGCCAGCAGTAGACAGCGGGACAGGGGAGAAGCTTTCTTT. The full variable domain, in which reference TRBV7-6 and TRBJ1-1 provide the parts outside the CDR3, is GAGVSQSPRYKVTKRGQDVALRCDPISGHVSLYWYRQALGQGPEFLTYFNYEAQQDKSGLPNDRFSAERPEGSISTLTIQRTEQRDSAMYRCASSRQRDRGEAFFGQGTRLTVV.

The chain employs TRBV6-1 and TRBJ1-5; D unclear. CDR1 is MNHNS and CDR2 is SASEGT in the germline V gene. There are 14 residues in the CDR3. Trimming left V 5 bases short and J 2 bases short, with 10 bases between. The DNA of the CDR3 is TGTGCCAGCAGTCGACGAGGAGGCAATCAGCCCCAGCATTTT. Its translation: CASSRRGGNQPQHF.

This clonotype was recorded at least ten times. This chain connects TRBV3-1 to TRBJ2-3; TRBD2 matches 14 bases. Trimming cost V 4 bases and J 3 bases; bases outside gene matches: 6. Germline CDR1 reads LGHDT; CDR2 reads YNNKEL (reference sequence). The CDR3 is 17 residues long. CDR3 amino acids: CASSPPWTSGRTDTQYF. The DNA for the CDR3 is TGTGCCAGCAGCCCACCATGGACTAGCGGGAGGACAGATACGCAGTATTTT.

This clonotype was detected a few times. The V and J genes are TRBV19 and TRBJ2-3; D not certain. V shed 5 bases and J shed 4 bases, with 7 bases lying between them. Germline values: CDR1 LNHDA, CDR2 SQIVND (reference sequence). The CDR3 spans 12 residues. This CDR3 is CASSFLADTQYF. The CDR3 DNA is TGTGCCAGTAGTTTTTTAGCAGATACGCAGTATTTT.

The chain is built from TRBV27 and TRBJ1-3; tentatively, D is TRBD1 (6 bases). The CDR3 contains 14 residues. V gave up 8 bases and J gave up 4 bases, with 15 bases separating them. CDR1 and CDR2 (germline): MNHEY, SMNVEV (reference sequence). The CDR3 protein is CASGPGAAGNTIYF. The CDR3 nucleotides are TGTGCCAGCGGTCCGGGGGCGGCGGGAAACACCATATATTTT.

Only a few counts were recorded for this clonotype. This chain connects TRBV28 to TRBJ2-7; D perhaps matches TRBD2 (5 bases). Germline V gives CDR1 MDHEN, CDR2 SYDVKM. This CDR3 is built from 14 residues. V gave up 3 bases and J gave up 0 bases, with 9 bases separating them. The CDR3 region is CASSFSADSYEQYF. DNA for the CDR3: TGTGCCAGCAGTTTCTCAGCGGACTCCTACGAGCAGTACTTC.

This clonotype was seen only a few times. V usage is TRBV30 and J usage is TRBJ2-5, with D perhaps given as TRBD1 or TRBD2 (6 bases each). CDR3 length equals 14 residues. Trimming left V 0 bases short and J 4 bases short, with 12 bases between. Germline V lookup: CDR1 GTSNPN, CDR2 SVGIG (reference sequence). CDR3 loop: CAWSVSGGGETQYF. The CDR3 nucleotides read TGTGCCTGGAGTGTATCCGGGGGCGGAGAGACCCAGTACTTC.

This clonotype was seen only a few times. The rearrangement uses TRBV29-1 and TRBJ2-7, with TRBD1 matching over 8 bases. V lost 3 bases and J lost 5; bases outside the gene matches: 3. CDR3 length: 12 amino acids. Germline CDR1 and CDR2: SQVTM and ANQGSEA. This CDR3 reads CSVESGGDEQYF. The DNA for the CDR3 is TGCAGCGTTGAGTCAGGGGGCGACGAGCAGTACTTC.

In this sample, this clonotype turned up many times. The chain employs TRBV20-1 and TRBJ1-5, with 7 bases that match TRBD1. This CDR3 contains 16 residues. Germline V lookup: CDR1 DFQATT, CDR2 SNEGSKA (reference sequence). Germline trimming cut 0 bases from V and 4 bases from J; bases unmatched to any gene: 9. The CDR3 reads CSAREARGGSNQPQHF. The CDR3 DNA reads TGCAGTGCTAGAGAGGCCAGGGGGGGATCGAATCAGCCCCAGCATTTT.

The chain couples TRBV2 to TRBJ1-2, with no clear D. From germline, CDR1 is SNHLY and CDR2 FYNNEI. This CDR3 comprises 14 residues. Trimming took 4 bases from V and 1 from J, leaving 10 bases between them. CDR3 in DNA: TGTGCCAGCAGTGCGAGCCTCTTTAACTATGGCTACACCTTC. This encodes CASSASLFNYGYTF.

The chain recombines TRBV7-8 with TRBJ1-2; no definite D call. V lost 1 base and J lost 3, with 21 bases in between. The CDR3 has 18 residues. Germline V gene lookup returns CDR1 SGHVS and CDR2 FQNEAQ. The CDR3 DNA reads as TGTGCCAGCAGCTTAGGGTTGGGTGGCAGGACTACTGACTATGGCTACACCTTC. Translation: CASSLGLGGRTTDYGYTF.

The rearrangement links TRBV12-3 or TRBV12-4 to TRBJ2-1; 9 bases fit TRBD2. This CDR3 spans 16 amino acids. Trimming removed 1 base from V and 8 bases from J; junction bases left unmatched: 9. The CDR3 DNA reads as TGTGCCAGCAGTTTAGGTTTAGCGGGAGTGGGGGATGAGCAGTTCTTC. Translated, it gives CASSLGLAGVGDEQFF.

This chain connects TRBV7-9 to TRBJ1-1, with D possibly matching TRBD1 (6 bases). CDR1 and CDR2 (germline): SEHNR, FQNEAQ (reference sequence). The CDR3 totals 15 residues. V was trimmed by 5 bases and J by 1 base, leaving 14 bases between them. CDR3 nucleotides: TGTGCCAGCAGCCGACAGGACGGACAGAACACTGAAGCTTTCTTT. It translates to CASSRQDGQNTEAFF.

This clonotype showed up many times. This chain uses TRBV20-1 with TRBJ2-7, with a possible D match to TRBD2 (5 bases). Germline-derived CDR1 and CDR2 are DFQATT and SNEGSKA (reference sequence). There are 12 residues in the CDR3. Between the trimmed V and J ends, which lost 5 bases and 0 bases, there was a span of 8 bases. The CDR3 reads CSAGRSSYEQYF. DNA for the CDR3: TGCAGTGCTGGGAGAAGCTCCTACGAGCAGTACTTC.

This clonotype has ten or more counts. The chain couples TRBV7-9 to TRBJ2-5, with D possibly being TRBD1 (5 bases). The CDR3 contains 13 residues. CDR1 SEHNR and CDR2 FQNEAQ come from the germline V gene (reference sequence). V gave up 8 bases and J gave up 3 bases, with 13 bases separating them. CDR3 DNA: TGTGCCAGCGAAGGGGAAGGTGAAGAGACCCAGTACTTC. Protein product: CASEGEGEETQYF.

This clonotype was seen many times. The genes are TRBV28 and TRBJ1-1; 8 bases agree with TRBD1. V dropped 10 bases and J dropped 0; count of bases not matched to a gene: 7. Germline CDR1 MDHEN, CDR2 SYDVKM. This CDR3 has 14 amino acids. CDR3 in amino acids: CATRGQEMNTEAFF. In DNA, the CDR3 is TGTGCCACCAGGGGACAGGAGATGAACACTGAAGCTTTCTTT.

This clonotype was seen only a few times. The chain couples TRBV11-2 to TRBJ2-1; D is unresolved. The CDR3 sequence is 15 residues long. Germline V gene sequence: CDR1 SGHAT, CDR2 FQNNGV. Between the trimmed V and J ends, which lost 1 base and 6 bases, there was a span of 13 bases. This CDR3 reads CASSLVGLVGNEQFF. For the CDR3, the DNA is TGTGCCAGCAGCTTAGTTGGGCTAGTAGGCAATGAGCAGTTCTTC.

The chain joins TRBV15 to TRBJ2-3, with D unresolved. CDR3 size: 14 residues. Trimming shortened V by 3 bases and J by 1 base, and 8 bases separated the two germline ends. Germline V gene lookup returns CDR1 LNHNV and CDR2 YYDKDF (reference sequence). CDR3 protein: CATSSRQGTDTQYF. In DNA form, the CDR3 reads TGTGCCACCAGCAGTAGGCAAGGCACAGATACGCAGTATTTT.

This clonotype has just a few counts. The V call is TRBV9, the J call TRBJ2-7; the match to TRBD2 covers 12 bases. V shed 4 bases, J shed 6 bases, and the junction held 5 bases outside the gene matches. Germline lookup yields CDR1 SGDLS and CDR2 YYNGEE. The CDR3 is 14 residues long. The CDR3 sequence is CASSPSGLAGEQYF. The CDR3 nucleotides read TGTGCCAGCAGCCCATCGGGACTAGCGGGCGAGCAGTACTTC.

This clonotype came up many times. This chain connects TRBV5-1 to TRBJ2-7; perhaps TRBD1 as D (7 bases). V lost 3 bases and J 3 bases, leaving 16 bases between the germline ends. The CDR3 is 15 residues long. Germline V gene lookup returns CDR1 SGHRS and CDR2 YFSETQ. The CDR3 region is CASSSGGTEVYEQYF. CDR3 nucleotide sequence: TGCGCCAGCAGCTCAGGCGGGACAGAAGTCTACGAGCAGTACTTC.

This clonotype was seen at least ten times. The rearrangement links TRBV2 to TRBJ1-1; unclear D gene. V was pared by 7 bases and J by 2 bases, with 11 bases between. Germline V lookup: CDR1 SNHLY, CDR2 FYNNEI. CDR3 length: 13 amino acids. CDR3 region: CASKEQPNTEAFF. CDR3 nucleotide sequence: TGTGCCAGCAAAGAACAGCCAAACACTGAAGCTTTCTTT.

The genes are TRBV19 and TRBJ2-2; maybe TRBD1 (5 bases). The CDR3 consists of 13 residues. The germline V and J ends were trimmed by 7 bases and 1 base, with 7 bases remaining between them. Looked up from germline, CDR1 is LNHDA and CDR2 is SQIVND (reference sequence). The CDR3 is CASTRENTGELFF. For the CDR3, the DNA is TGTGCCAGTACCAGGGAGAACACCGGGGAGCTGTTTTTT.

This clonotype was observed many times. The chain combines TRBV18 with TRBJ1-5, with D possibly TRBD1 on 5 matching bases. The CDR3 has 15 amino acids. CDR1 KGHSH and CDR2 LQKENI come from the germline V gene. V was trimmed by 2 bases and J by 7 bases, leaving 15 bases between them. As DNA, the CDR3 is TGTGCCAGCTCACCAACCCCCGGGACTTTCCAGCCCCAGCATTTT. Amino acids: CASSPTPGTFQPQHF.

The rearrangement uses TRBV7-9 and TRBJ1-1; 8 nucleotides agree with TRBD1. The length of the CDR3 is 15 residues. CDR1 is SEHNR, CDR2 FQNEAQ, per germline (reference sequence). Trimming cost V 3 bases and J 0 bases; bases outside gene matches: 3. The CDR3 region is CASSFQGQVNTEAFF. As DNA, the CDR3 is TGTGCCAGCAGCTTCCAGGGACAGGTGAACACTGAAGCTTTCTTT.

This clonotype has at least ten counts. The V call is TRBV28, the J call TRBJ1-2; D might be TRBD1 (5 bases). V was trimmed by 6 bases and J by 6 bases, leaving 11 bases between them. This CDR3 comprises 12 residues. Germline CDR1 is MDHEN and CDR2 is SYDVKM. The CDR3 loop is CASRGTGDGYTF. The DNA for the CDR3 is TGTGCCAGCAGGGGTACGGGGGATGGCTACACCTTC.

The chain is built from TRBV4-1 and TRBJ2-1; D possibly corresponds to TRBD2 (6 bases). The CDR3 spans 15 residues. V lost 4 bases and J lost 6, with 16 bases in between. CDR1 and CDR2 from the germline V gene are MGHRA and YSYEKL. The CDR3 nucleotides are TGCGCCAGCAGCCCCCAAAGGGTCGGGGGCAATGAGCAGTTCTTC. Translating it yields CASSPQRVGGNEQFF.

The V and J genes are TRBV6-1 and TRBJ2-7, with TRBD2 matching over 12 bases. CDR3 length: 14 amino acids. V dropped 5 bases and J dropped 7; count of bases not matched to a gene: 6. Germline V gives CDR1 MNHNS, CDR2 SASEGT. The DNA for the CDR3 is TGTGCCAGCAGTCCGACTAGCGGGAGTGAAGAGCAGTACTTC. Translating it yields CASSPTSGSEEQYF.